Listed here are 22 T cell receptor beta chains from one sample, sequenced in a study of blood T cell repertoires in COVID-19. Assay: immunoSEQ multiplex PCR; the TCRdb copy retains only in-frame clones and omits some. The sample carries approximately 72,000 clones, 86% recorded once. The sample comprised peripheral blood. The receptors derive from a woman aged 60-75 years with acute or convalescent COVID-19.

This chain uses TRBV27 with TRBJ1-5; D is ambiguous. Trimming pared 8 bases from V and 5 bases from J, leaving 7 bases between. The germline V gene encodes CDR1 MNHEY and CDR2 SMNVEV (reference sequence). The CDR3 covers 11 residues. CDR3 residues: CASAGYQPQHF. The CDR3 nucleotides read TGTGCCAGCGCCGGGTATCAGCCCCAGCATTTT.

Only one count was recorded for this clone. The chain employs TRBV7-6 and TRBJ1-4; 7 bases agree with TRBD1. The CDR3 consists of 15 residues. Germline CDR1 is SGHVS and CDR2 is FNYEAQ. With V trimmed by 3 bases and J by 6 bases, 7 bases remained unmatched. The CDR3 is CASSLSGQTYEKLFF. CDR3 DNA sequence: TGTGCCAGCAGCTTGTCGGGACAGACGTATGAAAAACTGTTTTTT.

In the case of this clone: This likely comes from a read error, as the CDR3 has no conserved phenylalanine or tryptophan at its end. Because the CDR3's place on the DNA is in doubt, the DNA is left out and the CDR3 is given as listed by TCRdb. The J gene is TRBJ1-3, the V gene TRBV25-1; the D call in the table, TRBD1, was not verified against the DNA. From germline, CDR1 is MGHDK and CDR2 SYGVNS. The CDR3 is 12 amino acids long, termini counted. The CDR3 reads CASSEAPGGQGL.

The chain employs TRBV24-1 and TRBJ1-1, with a weak D call TRBD1 (5 bases). The V and J ends lost 2 bases and 0 bases respectively, with 9 bases between them. The germline CDR1 and CDR2 sequences are KGHDR and SFDVKD. The CDR3 runs to 15 residues. The CDR3 spells CATSDWGTVNTEAFF. DNA of the CDR3: TGTGCCACCAGTGATTGGGGCACTGTGAACACTGAAGCTTTCTTT.

The rearrangement links TRBV2 to TRBJ2-1; 9 bases map to TRBD2. Germline-derived CDR1 and CDR2 are SNHLY and FYNNEI. This CDR3 comprises 13 residues. Unmatched junction bases numbered 11, after V lost 8 bases and J lost 12 bases. CDR3 nucleotide sequence: TGTGCCAGCGCGGGGGGGCCACCCGATTCGCAGTTCTTC. This gives the protein CASAGGPPDSQFF.

The chain is built from TRBV5-1 and TRBJ1-2, with TRBD1 matching over 7 bases. CDR1 SGHRS and CDR2 YFSETQ come from the germline V gene. Trimming took 4 bases from V and 0 from J; bases not matched to a gene: 3. CDR3 length equals 14 residues. The CDR3 reads CASSTDRANYGYTF. Here the CDR3 DNA reads TGCGCCAGCAGCACAGACAGGGCTAACTATGGCTACACCTTC.

The chain combines TRBV11-2 with TRBJ1-3; D ambiguous. The V and J ends lost 1 base and 2 bases respectively, with 15 bases between them. The CDR3 extends over 17 amino acids. Looked up from germline, CDR1 is SGHAT and CDR2 is FQNNGV. The CDR3 is CASSLAPVTTAGNTIYF. CDR3 DNA sequence: TGTGCCAGCAGCTTAGCCCCGGTTACTACCGCTGGAAACACCATATATTTT.

Only a few counts were recorded for this clone. The chain has TRBV5-1 and TRBJ1-4, with 10 bases matching TRBD1. CDR3 length equals 17 residues. Germline-derived CDR1 and CDR2 are SGHRS and YFSETQ. J was trimmed by 5 bases and V by 4 bases; bases with no gene match: 11. The CDR3 spells CASSKPKRQGANEKLFF. In nucleotides, the CDR3 is TGCGCCAGCAGCAAACCGAAAAGACAGGGGGCGAATGAAAAACTGTTTTTT.

This clone was found a few times. V usage is TRBV19 and J usage is TRBJ1-1; 9 positions agree with TRBD1. Germline V gene data show CDR1 as LNHDA and CDR2 as SQIVND (reference sequence). This CDR3 region has 15 residues. V trimming: 5 bases; J trimming: 5 bases; junction bases outside the gene matches: 9. CDR3 in amino acids: CASSPGTGFGTEAFF. CDR3 DNA: TGTGCCAGTAGTCCCGGGACAGGGTTTGGGACTGAAGCTTTCTTT. Complete variable domain (other parts from reference TRBV19 and TRBJ1-1): DGGITQSPKYLFRKEGQNVTLSCEQNLNHDAMYWYRQDPGQGLRLIYYSQIVNDFQKGDIAEGYSVSREKKESFPLTVTSAQKNPTAFYLCASSPGTGFGTEAFFGQGTRLTVV.

The CDR3 is CASSLSGSGNTEAFF. In nucleotides, the CDR3 is TGCGCCAGCAGCTTGTCGGGGAGTGGGAACACTGAAGCTTTCTTT. The chain has TRBV5-1 and TRBJ1-1; D is uncertain. The V end lost 1 base, the J end lost 1 base, and 11 bases lay between the germline ends. This CDR3 spans 15 amino acids. The germline V gene has CDR1 SGHRS and CDR2 YFSETQ.

The rearrangement joins TRBV9 to TRBJ2-5, with 9 bases fitting TRBD2. Per germline, CDR1 SGDLS and CDR2 YYNGEE. V was clipped by 4 bases and J by 9 bases; unmatched bases: 16. The CDR3 runs to 16 residues. For the CDR3, the DNA is TGTGCCAGCAGCCCCCGTGGAGCGGGGGGCGCCCAGCCCCAGTACTTC. It specifies CASSPRGAGGAQPQYF.

The sample holds one count of this clone. This chain joins TRBV6-5 and TRBJ2-7, with D perhaps TRBD1 (5 bases). The CDR3 covers 15 residues. The germline CDR1 and CDR2 sequences are MNHEY and SVGAGI. V lost 5 bases to trimming and J lost 2 bases, with 16 bases between them. The CDR3 spells CASSITGPLTYEQYF. As DNA, the CDR3 is TGTGCCAGCAGTATTACAGGTCCCCTTACCTACGAGCAGTACTTC.

This clone was recorded only once. This chain links TRBV5-1 with TRBJ2-2; 9 bases line up with TRBD2. Germline CDR1 and CDR2: SGHRS and YFSETQ. Trimming at V came to 7 bases and at J to 4 bases, leaving 5 bases not matched to a gene. The CDR3 contains 14 residues. The CDR3 DNA follows: TGCGCCAGCTCGATAGCGGGAGCCACCGGGGAGCTGTTTTTT. As protein: CASSIAGATGELFF.

The chain combines TRBV9 with TRBJ1-2, with TRBD1 as a possible D gene (6 bases). CDR1 is SGDLS and CDR2 is YYNGEE in the germline V gene. This CDR3 is built from 14 residues. V lost 0 bases and J 8 bases, leaving 14 bases between the germline ends. In nucleotides, the CDR3 is TGTGCCAGCAGCGTAGTAGCGACAGGCGGGGGCTACACCTTC. This translates into CASSVVATGGGYTF.

The J gene is TRBJ1-4, the V gene TRBV10-1, with D possibly TRBD1 on 5 matching bases. The CDR3 is 14 amino acids. Germline V gene sequence: CDR1 WNHNN, CDR2 SYGVQD (reference sequence). V was trimmed by 9 bases and J by 3 bases, leaving 14 bases between them. CDR3 coding DNA: TGCGCCAGAGCAAGACAGCGCTCTAATGAAAAACTGTTTTTT. Translating it yields CARARQRSNEKLFF.

This chain connects TRBV5-5 to TRBJ2-7; D is possibly TRBD1 (5 bases). Looked up from germline, CDR1 is SGHKS and CDR2 is YYEKEE (reference sequence). This CDR3 region has 15 residues. The ends were cut back, 0 bases at V and 0 bases at J, with 10 bases in the middle. CDR3 nucleotide sequence: TGTGCCAGCAGCTTGGGGGGCAGGAGCTCCTACGAGCAGTACTTC. As protein: CASSLGGRSSYEQYF.

The V call is TRBV3-1 (or the pseudogene TRBV3-2), the J call TRBJ2-4; no firm D call. V lost 1 base to trimming and J lost 5 bases, with 3 bases between them. Germline-derived CDR1 and CDR2 are LGHDT and YNNKEL (reference sequence). CDR3 length: 12 amino acids. CDR3 residues: CASSQVENIQYF. The CDR3 DNA reads TGTGCCAGCAGCCAAGTCGAAAACATTCAGTACTTC.

The chain has TRBV6-1 and TRBJ1-3; possible D gene TRBD1, 5 bases. CDR1 and CDR2 from the germline V gene are MNHNS and SASEGT. With 3 bases removed from V and 2 bases from J, the gap between germline ends came to 11 bases. The CDR3 has 15 residues. The CDR3 sequence: CASSDWGEAGNTIYF. In DNA, the CDR3 is TGTGCCAGCAGTGATTGGGGGGAGGCTGGAAACACCATATATTTT.

The chain uses TRBV3-1 (or the pseudogene TRBV3-2) and TRBJ2-7; 7 nucleotides line up with TRBD2. J was trimmed by 4 bases and V by 0 bases; bases with no gene match: 9. This CDR3 comprises 16 residues. CDR1 LGHDT and CDR2 YNNKEL come from the germline V gene (reference sequence). The CDR3 DNA reads TGTGCCAGCAGCCAAGATTTCGTAGCGGGCGGATACGAGCAGTACTTC. Amino acids: CASSQDFVAGGYEQYF.

This CDR3 reads CASSLTGEQYF. The CDR3 DNA sequence: TGTGCCAGCAGCCTCACAGGCGAGCAGTACTTC. The chain uses TRBV7-9 and TRBJ2-7, with D possibly TRBD1 on 5 matching bases. The germline V and J ends were trimmed by 5 bases and 6 bases, with 8 bases remaining between them. Germline V CDR1 and CDR2: SEHNR, FQNEAQ (reference sequence). This CDR3 comprises 11 residues. The complete variable domain, with remaining parts taken from reference TRBV7-9 and TRBJ2-7, reads DTGVSQNPRHKITKRGQNVTFRCDPISEHNRLYWYRQTLGQGPEFLTYFQNEAQLEKSRLLSDRFSAERPKGSFSTLEIQRTEQGDSAMYLCASSLTGEQYFGPGTRLTVT.

The J gene is TRBJ1-1, the V gene TRBV27; 10 bases line up with TRBD1. The V gene's germline CDR1 is MNHEY and CDR2 SMNVEV (reference sequence). The ends lost 3 bases at V and 4 bases at J; junction bases unmatched: 11. CDR3 size: 17 residues. CDR3 nucleotide sequence: TGTGCCAGCAGTTTGAGGGGACAGGGGAGTTTTGGCACTGAAGCTTTCTTT. It encodes CASSLRGQGSFGTEAFF.

This rearrangement joins TRBV3-1 (or the pseudogene TRBV3-2) to TRBJ2-1, with D possibly TRBD2 on 6 matching bases. This CDR3 is 19 amino acids long. Germline V gene sequence: CDR1 LGHDT, CDR2 YNNKEL (reference sequence). V lost 4 bases and J 0 bases, leaving 22 bases between the germline ends. CDR3 DNA: TGTGCCAGCAGCCCGCTTCCGGGGGAGATGTCTGGCTCCTACAATGAGCAGTTCTTC. Translation: CASSPLPGEMSGSYNEQFF.